Each of the 26 T cell receptor beta chains below was sequenced from the same sample in a study of blood T cells in healthy people across ages. A J-beta primer mix and a sample-barcoded 5' primer were used in a second PCR of roughly 6 to 11 cycles. From the 5' RACE reads, TCRdb called clonotypes with MiXCR, one entry per CDR3 protein. The table has 550,000 to 800,000 distinct CDR3 sequences, roughly 32% seen once. The material sequenced was blood. These receptors came from a woman aged 80 or older in good health.

This clonotype was seen ten or more times. V is TRBV11-2 and J is TRBJ2-5, with D possibly matching TRBD1 (5 bases). V was clipped by 3 bases and J by 8 bases, with 19 bases between them. Germline lookup yields CDR1 SGHAT and CDR2 FQNNGV. The CDR3 runs 15 residues. CDR3 DNA: TGTGCCAGCAGCTTGGCCGGAGATTTAGGGGCCACCCAGTACTTC. As protein: CASSLAGDLGATQYF. The entire variable domain, with the rest obtained from reference TRBV11-2 and TRBJ2-5, is as follows: EAGVAQSPRYKIIEKRQSVAFWCNPISGHATLYWYQQILGQGPKLLIQFQNNGVVDDSQLPKDRFSAERLKGVDSTLKIQPAKLEDSAVYLCASSLAGDLGATQYFGPGTRLLVL.

This clonotype was recorded at least ten times. This rearrangement joins TRBV7-8 to TRBJ1-2; D not resolved. This CDR3 spans 14 amino acids. Trimming pared 5 bases from V and 2 bases from J, leaving 12 bases between. CDR1 is SGHVS and CDR2 is FQNEAQ in the germline V gene. CDR3 loop: CASSPTGQNYGYTF. The CDR3 coding sequence is TGTGCCAGCAGCCCCACGGGCCAAAACTATGGCTACACCTTC.

Many counts were recorded for this clonotype. V and J are TRBV9 and TRBJ2-1, with TRBD2 identical over 7 bases. This CDR3 region has 20 residues. The germline gives CDR1 SGDLS, CDR2 YYNGEE. The junction had 19 bases not matched to a gene; V was cut back by 0 bases and J by 4 bases. CDR3 residues: CASSVGVFRSGRGWYNEQFF. The CDR3 DNA reads as TGTGCCAGCAGCGTAGGAGTCTTTCGGTCGGGGCGGGGGTGGTACAATGAGCAGTTCTTC.

This clonotype has ten or more counts. An end of the junction does not agree with germline; a read error may underlie this. The chain carries TRBV5-1 and TRBJ1-1; D perhaps matches TRBD1 (5 bases). The germline gives CDR1 SGHRS, CDR2 YFSETQ. The CDR3 runs to 14 residues. CDR3 protein: CASSLIGGNTEAFF. The CDR3 region has the DNA TGTGCCAGCAGCTTGATCGGGGGGAACACTGAAGCTTTCTTT.

This clonotype was counted at least ten times. The rearrangement uses TRBV19 and TRBJ2-4; perhaps TRBD2 as D (6 bases). The CDR3 sequence is 15 residues long. CDR1 LNHDA and CDR2 SQIVND come from the germline V gene (reference sequence). V lost 6 bases, J lost 0 bases, and 12 bases lay in between. The DNA for the CDR3 is TGTGCCAGTAGGGCGGGACCGCCAGCCAAAAACATTCAGTACTTC. It is translated as CASRAGPPAKNIQYF.

This clonotype came up many times. The CDR3 DNA follows: TGTGCCATCAGTGAGTCTCCGGGCTTGGGCACAGATACGCAGTATTTT. It specifies CAISESPGLGTDTQYF. J is TRBJ2-3 and V is TRBV10-3; D is unresolved. Trimming removed 0 bases from V and 1 base from J, with 11 bases in between. Germline V lookup: CDR1 ENHRY, CDR2 SYGVKD. This CDR3 comprises 16 residues.

This clonotype was observed many times. This CDR3 reads CASSFLSGANVLTF. For the CDR3, the DNA is TGTGCCAGCAGTTTTTTATCGGGGGCCAACGTCCTGACTTTC. The J gene is TRBJ2-6, the V gene TRBV12-3 or TRBV12-4; D remains ambiguous. Between the trimmed V and J ends, which lost 3 bases and 4 bases, there was a span of 7 bases. This CDR3 has 14 residues.

The CDR3: CASTGGTGGFSGANVLTF. Here the CDR3 DNA reads TGTGCCAGCACGGGCGGGACAGGGGGCTTCTCTGGGGCCAACGTCCTGACTTTC. The chain carries TRBV7-9 and TRBJ2-6, with 12 bases identical to TRBD1. Unmatched junction bases numbered 7, after V lost 7 bases and J lost 0 bases. CDR3 length: 18 amino acids. Germline CDR1 reads SEHNR; CDR2 reads FQNEAQ (reference sequence).

This clonotype was counted ten times or more. The chain employs TRBV7-2 and TRBJ2-7, with D maybe TRBD2 (6 bases). The end of the DNA fits TRBJ2-5 better, so the J call may be wrong. The CDR3 covers 14 residues. Germline CDR1 is SGHTA and CDR2 is FQGNSA. The CDR3 coding sequence is TGTGCCAGCAGCCCTTGGGGGGACCTGGGGACCCAGTACTTC. It yields the protein CASSPWGDLGTQYF.

This clonotype was seen many times. The J gene is TRBJ1-2, the V gene TRBV7-3; tentative D call: TRBD1 (5 bases). Trimming stripped 5 bases from V and 2 bases from J, with 9 bases between. In germline, CDR1 is SGHTA, CDR2 FQGTGA. The length of the CDR3 is 13 residues. The CDR3 DNA sequence: TGTGCCAGCAGCCCCGGGACCAACTATGGCTACACCTTC. Amino acid sequence: CASSPGTNYGYTF.

Ten or more counts support this clonotype. The chain is built from TRBV7-9 and TRBJ1-2, with a possible D match to TRBD1 (6 bases). V lost 4 bases to trimming and J lost 4 bases, with 16 bases between them. Germline CDR1 reads SEHNR; CDR2 reads FQNEAQ (reference sequence). The CDR3 length is 15 residues. CDR3 sequence: CASSSQQGSGYGYTF. The DNA for the CDR3 is TGTGCCAGCAGCTCTCAACAGGGTTCGGGCTATGGCTACACCTTC.

This clonotype was observed at least ten times. CDR3 region: CASSLSGQKYNEQFF. The CDR3 nucleotides are TGTGCCAGCAGCCTTTCGGGACAGAAATACAATGAGCAGTTCTTC. The rearrangement links TRBV7-7 to TRBJ2-1, with TRBD1 identical over 7 bases. With 5 bases clipped from V and 4 bases from J, the junction kept 8 bases outside the gene matches. The CDR3 is 15 amino acids. Germline values: CDR1 SSHAT, CDR2 FNYEAQ (reference sequence). Supplemented by reference TRBV7-7 and TRBJ2-1, the full variable domain reads GAGVSQSPRYKVTKRGQDVTLRCDPISSHATLYWYQQALGQGPEFLTYFNYEAQPDKSGLPSDRFSAERPEGSISTLTIQRTEQRDSAMYRCASSLSGQKYNEQFFGPGTRLTVL.

This clonotype was counted many times. The chain uses TRBV10-3 and TRBJ2-7; 9 bases match TRBD1. The germline V gene encodes CDR1 ENHRY and CDR2 SYGVKD. Trimming cost V 4 bases and J 2 bases; bases outside gene matches: 3. This CDR3 spans 14 amino acids. The CDR3 region has the DNA TGTGCCATCAGTGGGGACAGGGTACCCTACGAGCAGTACTTC. Translating it yields CAISGDRVPYEQYF.

This clonotype was detected ten times or more. This rearrangement joins TRBV20-1 to TRBJ2-5; 10 positions match TRBD2. There are 19 residues in the CDR3. Germline CDR1 is DFQATT and CDR2 is SNEGSKA (reference sequence). Trimming at V came to 6 bases and at J to 2 bases, leaving 21 bases not matched to a gene. CDR3 region: CSAPGVSSGGRSSQETQYF. CDR3 bases: TGCAGTGCCCCTGGTGTGTCTAGCGGGGGCCGATCTTCTCAAGAGACCCAGTACTTC.

The chain carries TRBV30 and TRBJ2-1, with no clear D. CDR3 length: 17 amino acids. Between the trimmed V and J ends, which lost 4 bases and 9 bases, there was a span of 28 bases. Germline CDR1 GTSNPN, CDR2 SVGIG (reference sequence). CDR3 region: CAWIDIGLVGTIGEQFF. The CDR3 bases are TGTGCCTGGATCGACATTGGGCTAGTTGGTACGATCGGTGAGCAGTTCTTC.

Note on this clonotype: Since a much larger clone is just one base distant, this may be a read error. CDR3 region: CASTTYSGGYNEQYF. In nucleotides, the CDR3 is TGTGCCAGCACCACTTATAGTGGCGGATACAATGAGCAGTACTTC. The J gene is TRBJ2-7, the V gene TRBV7-2, with no clear D. V dropped 7 bases and J dropped 7 bases, with 23 bases sitting between them. The CDR3 contains 15 residues. The germline gives CDR1 SGHTA, CDR2 FQGNSA.

Concerning this clonotype: A clone one base away is much larger, so this may be a read error. V usage is TRBV6-2 or TRBV6-3 and J usage is TRBJ2-7; D is possibly TRBD2 (6 bases). The CDR3 contains 13 residues. CDR1 is MNHEY, CDR2 SVGEGT, per germline. Trimming took 8 bases from V and 0 from J, leaving 11 bases between them. This chain's CDR3 is CASEQTSSYEQYF. The CDR3 coding sequence is TGTGCCAGCGAGCAGACTAGCTCCTACGAGCAGTACTTC.

The rearrangement uses TRBV5-5 and TRBJ2-7, with D unresolved. The DNA matches TRBJ2-5 better at its end, which makes the J call doubtful. CDR3 length equals 13 residues. Germline lookup yields CDR1 SGHKS and CDR2 YYEKEE (reference sequence). The CDR3 spells CASSLTWWETQYF. CDR3 nucleotides: TGTGCCAGCAGCTTGACCTGGTGGGAGACCCAGTACTTC.

This clonotype was recorded at least ten times. This chain links TRBV7-2 with TRBJ2-5, with D maybe TRBD2 (6 bases). The CDR3 totals 14 residues. Germline V gene lookup returns CDR1 SGHTA and CDR2 FQGNSA. V lost 3 bases and J lost 3, with 11 bases in between. CDR3 sequence reads: CASSLGGIKETQYF. The DNA for the CDR3 is TGTGCCAGCAGCTTGGGCGGGATAAAAGAGACCCAGTACTTC.

The V call is TRBV3-1, the J call TRBJ1-1, with D uncertain. CDR3 length: 14 amino acids. V gave up 2 bases and J gave up 4 bases, with 11 bases separating them. Germline V CDR1 and CDR2: LGHDT, YNNKEL (reference sequence). The CDR3 region is CASSQRRMTTEAFF. For the CDR3, the DNA is TGTGCCAGCAGCCAAAGGAGGATGACCACTGAAGCTTTCTTT. The full variable domain, rest sourced from reference TRBV3-1 and TRBJ1-1, is DTAVSQTPKYLVTQMGNDKSIKCEQNLGHDTMYWYKQDSKKFLKIMFSYNNKELIINETVPNRFSPKSPDKAHLNLHINSLELGDSAVYFCASSQRRMTTEAFFGQGTRLTVV.

This clonotype is a singleton in its sample. The chain uses TRBV6-6 and TRBJ1-2; 9 nucleotides align to TRBD1. Germline-derived CDR1 and CDR2 are MNHNY and SVGAGI (reference sequence). The CDR3 has 15 amino acids. With V trimmed by 5 bases and J by 1 base, 5 bases remained unmatched. The CDR3 coding sequence is TGTGCCAGCAGTGCACAGGGGGCCTTTAACTATGGCTACACCTTC. Its translation: CASSAQGAFNYGYTF.

This clonotype has just a few counts. The CDR3 region is CASKKTGRADTQYF. The CDR3 DNA reads TGTGCCAGCAAGAAGACAGGGCGGGCAGATACGCAGTATTTT. The chain combines TRBV6-5 with TRBJ2-3; 7 bases are shared with TRBD1. The CDR3 consists of 14 residues. V was pared by 7 bases and J by 4 bases, with 8 bases of the junction left unmatched. CDR1 is MNHEY and CDR2 is SVGAGI in the germline V gene.

As regards this clonotype: This may be a read error: a much more frequent sequence differs by one nucleotide. The conserved phenylalanine or tryptophan is not found at the CDR3 terminus, so this likely reflects a read error. V usage is TRBV6-4 and J usage is TRBJ1-2, with D perhaps TRBD1 (5 bases). Germline V CDR1 and CDR2: MRHNA, SNTAGT. This CDR3 comprises 13 residues. V was trimmed by 5 bases and J by 4 bases, leaving 11 bases between them. The CDR3 coding sequence is TGTGCCAGCAGTCCGGGACCGCCCTATGGCTACACCATC. Amino acid sequence: CASSPGPPYGYTI.

The V call is TRBV7-9, the J call TRBJ2-7; D perhaps matches TRBD1 (5 bases). Germline assignment: CDR1 SEHNR and CDR2 FQNEAQ (reference sequence). The length of the CDR3 is 16 residues. V shed 1 base and J shed 2 bases, with 15 bases lying between them. CDR3 in amino acids: CASSLEASGRPYEQYF. In DNA, the CDR3 is TGTGCCAGCAGCTTAGAGGCGTCAGGGCGTCCCTACGAGCAGTACTTC.

A note on this clonotype: This may be a read error, as it is one base from a much larger clone. The genes are TRBV11-1 and TRBJ2-5; D gene uncertain. Looked up from germline, CDR1 is SGHAT and CDR2 is FQDESV (reference sequence). The CDR3 runs 16 residues. Here the CDR3 reads CAGSLDIMKGQETQYF. The CDR3 nucleotides read TGTGCCGGCAGCTTAGATATCATGAAGGGCCAAGAGACCCAGTACTTC.

This clonotype was counted only a few times. This chain links TRBV20-1 with TRBJ1-2; 7 nucleotides line up with TRBD1. The CDR3 sequence is 12 residues long. Unmatched junction bases numbered 9, after V lost 6 bases and J lost 8 bases. CDR1 is DFQATT, CDR2 SNEGSKA, per germline (reference sequence). CDR3 sequence (DNA): TGCAGTGCGCCACAGGGGTGGTACGGCTACACCTTC. It encodes CSAPQGWYGYTF.